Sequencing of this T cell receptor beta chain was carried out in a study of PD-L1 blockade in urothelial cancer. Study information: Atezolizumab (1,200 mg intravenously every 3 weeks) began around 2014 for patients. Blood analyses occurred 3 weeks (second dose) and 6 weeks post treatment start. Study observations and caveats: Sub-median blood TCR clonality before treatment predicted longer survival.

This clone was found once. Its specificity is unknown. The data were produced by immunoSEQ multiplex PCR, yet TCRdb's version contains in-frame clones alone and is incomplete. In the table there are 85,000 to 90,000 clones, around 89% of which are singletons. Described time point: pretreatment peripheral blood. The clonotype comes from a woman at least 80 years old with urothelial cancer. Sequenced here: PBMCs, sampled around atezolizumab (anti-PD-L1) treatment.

The CDR3 reads CASRSTGIGQPQHF. The CDR3 DNA sequence: TGTGCCAGCAGATCGACAGGGATCGGGCAGCCCCAGCATTTT. The chain couples TRBV6-6 to TRBJ1-5, with 7 bases aligning to TRBD1. Germline V gene lookup returns CDR1 MNHNY and CDR2 SVGAGI (reference sequence). This CDR3 is 14 amino acids long. J lost 7 bases, V lost 6 bases, and 9 bases had no gene match.